This paragraph reports one T cell receptor beta chain. Its antigen has not been determined. Base qualities are missing; no much larger clone stands one base away. The data were obtained in a study of T cell responses to AZD1222 COVID-19 vaccine (dated by TCRdb to the early 2020s). Background on the whole study: AZD1222 recipients given second doses at about 4 weeks or at about 12 weeks were pooled, since spike-specific TCR depth and breadth were not found to differ between the two schedules. TCR sequencing covered fewer than 250 trial participants: 200 to 220 given two doses of AZD1222 and about 26 given two doses of MenACWY control vaccine. Trial participants were enrolled by age into subgroups of 18-55, 56-69 and 70-plus years, and roughly 160, 29 and 62 TCR-sequenced participants, respectively, were included in these subgroups. Beyond this particular receptor, the publication reports: Reportedly, almost half of the unique spike-specific TCRs recognized epitopes lying outside the regions that are mutated in the B.1.351 and B.1.1.7 variants. The vaccine-associated CD4 TCRs covered the entire spike protein, and the dominant responses fell in regions 160-218 and 743-854. Most participants were white British and females outnumbered males, and the authors suggested that clonal diversity may have been underestimated. The 56-69-year group was small, and its depth increase did not reach significance, likely because of low power. Conclusions about previously exposed vaccinees were limited because only five to seven AZD1222 recipients were SARS-CoV-2 seropositive at baseline. Because no day 14 peak-response samples were available, the repertoires could be characterized only after the peak T cell response. After two AZD1222 doses, both the breadth and the depth of spike-specific TCRs were significantly higher than at day 0 and than in MenACWY recipients.

The CDR3 regions of human TCRbeta chains were analyzed by immunosequencing. Per the original workflow: TCRs in the repertoires were compared against a reference library of SARS-CoV-2-specific TCRs that had been generated with the MIRA antigen-specificity platform. Breadth was defined as the fraction of unique TCRs that were SARS-CoV-2-associated. Depth was defined as the fraction of total T cells that were SARS-CoV-2-associated. Each spike-specific TCR was assigned to its reactive spike region and to a CD4 or CD8 class using the MIRA data. Log10-transformed breadth and depth values were compared by one-way ANOVA with Sidak's multiple comparisons tests. As stored in TCRdb, this immuneACCESS dataset retains in-frame rearrangements with V and J assigned. A fraction of the clones does not appear; measured against another copy, unresolved V genes explain less than half of the discrepancy, and the remainder lacks a known reason. That table gives V, J and clone size, and the DNA gave D and trimming. In all, the sample holds roughly 56,000 clones, and 80% to 90% of those were seen once. Around 15% of the sample comes from the top ten.

Taken from cysteine to phenylalanine, the CDR3 has 13 residues. The only DNA kept is the CDR3, 39 bases in frame from the first base. As encoded in the germline V gene, CDR1 is SGHAT while CDR2 is FQNNGV. V sheds 2 bases and J sheds 4 bases, leaving 8 bases between their ends. The time point label on this specimen signifies: baseline before first vaccination. The vaccinee samples were drawn from two UK trials, COV001 and COV002, one of which was a single-blind randomized controlled phase 2/3 trial testing AZD1222 (ChAdOx1 nCoV-19) in healthy adults. For TCRbeta chain sequencing, PBMC samples from trial participants were taken at day 0 and at day 28 after the second dose.

The clonotype comes from an adult in good health. The sample here was peripheral blood, taken on day 0 of AZD1222 vaccination. The sequence joins TRBV11-2 to TRBJ1-1; the D gene is unclear. This receptor carries the CDR3 CASSLWLSTEAFF. DNA sequence: TGTGCCAGCAGCTTATGGCTTAGCACTGAAGCTTTCTTT.